The rows below give T cell receptor beta chains drawn from one sample of a study of blood T cells in healthy people across ages. TCRdb independently ran MiXCR on the 5' RACE reads; one entry per CDR3 protein. The sample consists of about 1.1 million distinct CDR3 sequences, around two fifths of them appearing once. The sequenced sample consisted of blood. All receptors derive from a young man in good health. The CDR3 runs from the conserved cysteine through the conserved F or W. Each record gives: clone size, V gene, D gene, J gene, CDR3 protein, CDR3 DNA. The D gene is left open where the match is weak. Part of the rows lack a size; the others show once, few, many or a class for expanded clones.

clone_size: -; v_call: TRBV21-1; d_call: -; j_call: TRBJ1-1; cdr3_aa: CASSIRTGQPEAFF; cdr3_nt: TGTGCCAGCAGCATACGGACAGGGCAGCCTGAAGCTTTCTTT
clone_size: few; v_call: TRBV6-6; d_call: TRBD2; j_call: TRBJ2-3; cdr3_aa: CASSWSGATTDTQYF; cdr3_nt: TGTGCCAGCAGTTGGAGCGGGGCCACCACAGATACGCAGTATTTT
clone_size: few; v_call: TRBV5-1; d_call: -; j_call: TRBJ1-1; cdr3_aa: CASSFGGGRPNTEAFF; cdr3_nt: TGCGCCAGCAGCTTCGGGGGGGGCCGGCCGAACACTGAAGCTTTCTTT
clone_size: -; v_call: TRBV5-1; d_call: -; j_call: TRBJ2-5; cdr3_aa: CASSLARQAGETQYF; cdr3_nt: TGCGCCAGCAGCTTAGCGCGACAGGCGGGGGAGACCCAGTACTTC
clone_size: -; v_call: TRBV7-9; d_call: -; j_call: TRBJ1-2; cdr3_aa: CASSLWGGEDPCYTF; cdr3_nt: TGTGCCAGCAGCTTATGGGGGGGCGAGGACCCCTGCTACACCTTC
clone_size: few; v_call: TRBV7-2; d_call: -; j_call: TRBJ1-2; cdr3_aa: CASSLRTGSGYTF; cdr3_nt: TGTGCCAGCAGCTTACGAACAGGGTCTGGCTACACCTTC
clone_size: few; v_call: TRBV28; d_call: -; j_call: TRBJ2-5; cdr3_aa: CASSLWALFNRDNEQYF; cdr3_nt: TGTGCCAGCAGTTTATGGGCCCTGTTTAACAGGGACAATGAGCAGTACTTC
clone_size: -; v_call: TRBV20-1; d_call: -; j_call: TRBJ1-1; cdr3_aa: CSASPDVYEAFF; cdr3_nt: TGCAGTGCTAGCCCGGACGTCTACGAAGCTTTCTTT
clone_size: many; v_call: TRBV4-1; d_call: -; j_call: TRBJ1-1; cdr3_aa: CASSQGRDTEAFF; cdr3_nt: TGCGCCAGCAGCCAAGGGCGGGACACTGAAGCTTTCTTT
clone_size: -; v_call: TRBV29-1; d_call: -; j_call: TRBJ2-5; cdr3_aa: CSVDPPTRYNEQYF; cdr3_nt: TGCAGCGTCGACCCTCCCACACGCTACAATGAGCAGTACTTC
clone_size: -; v_call: TRBV29-1; d_call: TRBD1; j_call: TRBJ1-2; cdr3_aa: CSVPGPTGGDWGGYTF; cdr3_nt: TGCAGCGTCCCCGGCCCGACAGGGGGCGACTGGGGTGGCTACACCTTC